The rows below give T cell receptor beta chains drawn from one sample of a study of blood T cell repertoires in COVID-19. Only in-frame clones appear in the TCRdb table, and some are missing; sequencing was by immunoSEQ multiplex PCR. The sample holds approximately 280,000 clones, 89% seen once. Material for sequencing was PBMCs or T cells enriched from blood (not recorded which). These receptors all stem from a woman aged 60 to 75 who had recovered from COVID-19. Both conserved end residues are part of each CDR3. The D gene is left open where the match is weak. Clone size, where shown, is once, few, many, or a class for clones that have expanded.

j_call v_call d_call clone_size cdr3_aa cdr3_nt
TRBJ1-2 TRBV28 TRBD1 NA CASRVGTGVYGYTF TGTGCCAGCAGGGTAGGGACAGGAGTCTATGGCTACACCTTC
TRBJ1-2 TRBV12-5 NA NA CASGLEVGQPSYGYTF TGTGCTAGTGGTTTGGAGGTAGGACAGCCAAGCTATGGCTACACCTTC
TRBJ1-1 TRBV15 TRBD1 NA CATSSPPGQRNTEAFF TGTGCCACCAGCAGTCCCCCGGGACAGAGAAACACTGAAGCTTTCTTT
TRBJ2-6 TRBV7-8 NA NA CASSLVLGQGLAGANVLTF TGTGCCAGCAGCTTAGTCTTGGGGCAGGGGTTAGCTGGGGCCAACGTCCTGACTTTC
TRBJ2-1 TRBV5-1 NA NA CASSSMAGGQNEQFF TGCGCCAGCAGCTCCATGGCGGGGGGACAGAATGAGCAGTTCTTC
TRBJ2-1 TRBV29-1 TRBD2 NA CSVDTSGRYNEQFF TGCAGCGTTGACACTAGCGGGAGGTACAATGAGCAGTTCTTC
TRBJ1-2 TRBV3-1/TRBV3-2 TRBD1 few CASSSGQGGYGYTF TGTGCCAGCAGTTCGGGACAGGGCGGCTATGGCTACACCTTC
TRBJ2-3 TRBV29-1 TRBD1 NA CSVDRDRGRLDTQYF TGCAGCGTGGACCGGGACAGGGGGCGTCTGGATACGCAGTATTTT
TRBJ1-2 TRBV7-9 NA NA CASWGSTGYGYTF TGTGCCAGCTGGGGGAGTACAGGGTACGGCTACACCTTC
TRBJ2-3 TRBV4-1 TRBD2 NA CASSHPPSGTADTQYF TGCGCCAGCAGCCACCCCCCAAGCGGGACGGCAGATACGCAGTATTTT
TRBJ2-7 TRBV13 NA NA CASSPPRSYEQYF TGTGCCAGCAGCCCGCCCCGGTCCTACGAGCAGTACTTC
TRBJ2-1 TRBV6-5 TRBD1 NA CASSSQGPQTNEQFF TGTGCCAGCAGTTCACAGGGGCCTCAGACTAATGAGCAGTTCTTC
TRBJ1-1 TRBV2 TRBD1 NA CASKGQYTEAFF TGTGCCAGCAAGGGACAGTACACTGAAGCTTTCTTT
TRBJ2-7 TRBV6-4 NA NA CASSESSLYEQYF TGTGCCAGCAGTGAGTCCTCCCTCTACGAGCAGTACTTC
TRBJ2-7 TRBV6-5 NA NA CAVHGGSYEQYF TGTGCCGTTCACGGCGGTTCCTACGAGCAGTACTTC
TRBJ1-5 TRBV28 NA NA CASSFGGVLDNQPQHF TGTGCCAGCAGTTTCGGAGGGGTCCTGGACAATCAGCCCCAGCATTTT
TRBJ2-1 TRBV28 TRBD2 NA CASSELAGGIDEQFF TGTGCCAGCAGTGAACTAGCGGGGGGTATCGATGAGCAGTTCTTC
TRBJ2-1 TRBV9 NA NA CASSREDRSSYNEQFF TGTGCCAGCAGCCGAGAAGACAGGAGCTCCTACAATGAGCAGTTCTTC
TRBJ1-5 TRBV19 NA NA CASTRARGGSDQPQHF TGTGCCAGTACCCGGGCAAGAGGGGGATCGGATCAGCCCCAGCATTTT
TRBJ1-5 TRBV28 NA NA CASSSTSGATQPQHF TGTGCCAGCAGTTCCACCTCAGGGGCGACTCAGCCCCAGCATTTT
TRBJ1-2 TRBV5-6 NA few CASSLTGIYYGYTF TGTGCCAGCAGCTTGACAGGGATATACTATGGCTACACCTTC
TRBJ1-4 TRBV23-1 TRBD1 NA CASRQGVDEKLFF TGCGCCAGCAGACAGGGGGTGGATGAAAAACTGTTTTTT
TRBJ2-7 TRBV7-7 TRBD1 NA CASSLTRTGGQCEQYF TGTGCTAGCAGCTTAACTCGGACAGGTGGTCAATGCGAGCAGTACTTC
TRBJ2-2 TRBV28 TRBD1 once CASSLGATGGGELFF TGTGCCAGCAGTTTAGGCGCTACAGGGGGTGGGGAGCTGTTTTTT
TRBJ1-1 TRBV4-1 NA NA CASSRSVVLPEAFF TGCGCCAGCAGCCGGTCGGTGGTCCTCCCTGAAGCTTTCTTT
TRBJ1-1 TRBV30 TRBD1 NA CAGQGGSEAFF TGTGCCGGACAGGGGGGGTCTGAAGCTTTCTTT